The 26 T cell receptor beta chains reported below all come from one sample, sequenced in a study of identical twins. TCRdb ran MiXCR on the 5' RACE reads and lists one entry per CDR3 protein. The sample holds 250,000 to 300,000 distinct CDR3 sequences, over 8.5% seen once. These data also featured in a second study, about yellow fever vaccine responses in identical twins.

The specimen was CD8+ T cells sorted from blood. The origin of the receptors is a woman between 18 and 29 years old in good health.

This clonotype occurred a few times. This chain connects TRBV6-1 to TRBJ2-7, with D possibly TRBD2 on 6 matching bases. CDR1 and CDR2 from the germline V gene are MNHNS and SASEGT. This CDR3 contains 15 residues. V was shortened by 7 bases and J by 0 bases, with 16 bases between the two germline ends. The CDR3, as DNA: TGTGCCAGCATATCGACGGCGGGACTCTCCTACGAGCAGTACTTC. Protein product: CASISTAGLSYEQYF.

The V and J genes are TRBV18 and TRBJ2-3; D is undetermined. Germline values: CDR1 KGHSH, CDR2 LQKENI. Trimming shortened V by 5 bases and J by 4 bases, and 10 bases separated the two germline ends. This CDR3 contains 13 residues. The CDR3 here is CASSASGSDTQYF. CDR3 DNA: TGTGCCAGCTCAGCGTCAGGCTCAGATACGCAGTATTTT.

This clonotype appeared many times. The chain joins TRBV7-2 to TRBJ2-3, with 8 nucleotides matching TRBD1. Unmatched junction bases numbered 4, after V lost 3 bases and J lost 5 bases. From germline, CDR1 is SGHTA and CDR2 FQGNSA. The CDR3 is made up of 14 amino acids. This chain's CDR3 is CASSLVTGEDTQYF. CDR3 coding DNA: TGTGCCAGCAGCTTGGTGACAGGGGAAGATACGCAGTATTTT. Using reference TRBV7-2 and TRBJ2-3 for the parts outside the CDR3, the full variable domain is GAGVSQSPSNKVTEKGKDVELRCDPISGHTALYWYRQSLGQGLEFLIYFQGNSAPDKSGLPSDRFSAERTGGSVSTLTIQRTQQEDSAVYLCASSLVTGEDTQYFGPGTRLTVL.

CDR3 DNA sequence: TGTGCCAGCAGCTTAGATCGGGGTAGCGGTAGCACAGATACGCAGTATTTT. It yields the protein CASSLDRGSGSTDTQYF. The V gene is TRBV11-2, the J gene TRBJ2-3, with D possibly matching TRBD2 (6 bases). Trimming stripped 0 bases from V and 0 bases from J, with 13 bases between. This CDR3 region has 17 residues. Germline V gene sequence: CDR1 SGHAT, CDR2 FQNNGV. Based on the CDR3 plus reference TRBV11-2 and TRBJ2-3, the full variable domain is EAGVAQSPRYKIIEKRQSVAFWCNPISGHATLYWYQQILGQGPKLLIQFQNNGVVDDSQLPKDRFSAERLKGVDSTLKIQPAKLEDSAVYLCASSLDRGSGSTDTQYFGPGTRLTVL.

This sequence joins TRBV4-3 and TRBJ2-2; D is unresolved. This CDR3 is built from 16 residues. The germline CDR1 and CDR2 sequences are LGHNA and YSLEER. Between the trimmed V and J ends, which lost 0 bases and 3 bases, there was a span of 11 bases. CDR3 region: CASSQDIAKDTGELFF. The CDR3 DNA sequence: TGCGCCAGCAGCCAAGATATCGCCAAGGACACCGGGGAGCTGTTTTTT.

The table lists this clonotype with many counts. This chain links TRBV4-2 with TRBJ2-1; TRBD2 matches at 13 bases. Germline V gives CDR1 LGHNA, CDR2 YNFKEQ. The trim removed 0 bases at V and 0 bases at J, leaving 8 bases unmatched. The CDR3 extends over 20 amino acids. The DNA for the CDR3 is TGTGCCAGCAGCCAAGATCCGACTAGCGGGGGGTCCATCTCCTACAATGAGCAGTTCTTC. Its translation is CASSQDPTSGGSISYNEQFF.

The rearrangement joins TRBV12-3 or TRBV12-4 to TRBJ2-3, with D possibly called TRBD1 or TRBD2 (5 bases each). The CDR3 loop spans 14 amino acids. The V and J ends lost 6 bases and 0 bases respectively, with 10 bases between them. CDR3 in amino acids: CASSLGVSTDTQYF. CDR3 coding DNA: TGTGCCAGCAGCTTGGGGGTTAGCACAGATACGCAGTATTTT.

CDR3 in amino acids: CSARGGRHGTGELFF. For the CDR3, the DNA is TGCAGTGCTAGGGGGGGAAGGCACGGCACCGGGGAGCTGTTTTTT. The chain is built from TRBV20-1 and TRBJ2-2, with D maybe TRBD2 (6 bases). From germline, CDR1 is DFQATT and CDR2 SNEGSKA (reference sequence). The CDR3 consists of 15 residues. V lost 3 bases and J 4 bases, leaving 15 bases between the germline ends.

This clonotype appeared many times. In DNA form, the CDR3 reads TGTGCCAGCAGCGTATCTTGGGGCGGCGAGACCCAGTACTTC. Translation gives CASSVSWGGETQYF. The chain carries TRBV9 and TRBJ2-5; D perhaps matches TRBD1 (5 bases). This CDR3 contains 14 residues. V gave up 1 base and J gave up 5 bases, with 12 bases separating them. The V gene's germline CDR1 is SGDLS and CDR2 YYNGEE.

The rearrangement links TRBV2 to TRBJ2-7, with TRBD1 identical over 7 bases. The CDR3 loop spans 15 amino acids. CDR1 is SNHLY and CDR2 is FYNNEI in the germline V gene. Trimming cost V 5 bases and J 2 bases; bases outside gene matches: 9. CDR3 in DNA: TGTGCCAGCAGTCCAACAGGGGCTAACACCTACGAGCAGTACTTC. Translating it yields CASSPTGANTYEQYF.

This clonotype was seen a few times. CDR3 sequence (DNA): TGTGCCAGCAGCTTGGGCCTAGGAAGCACAGATACGCAGTATTTT. This codes for CASSLGLGSTDTQYF. J is TRBJ2-3 and V is TRBV5-8; no firm D call. The CDR3 sequence is 15 residues long. Trimming took 0 bases from V and 0 from J, leaving 8 bases between them. Germline CDR1 SGHTS, CDR2 YDEGEE.

The chain recombines TRBV14 with TRBJ1-1; 7 bases line up with TRBD1. V dropped 4 bases and J dropped 0; count of bases not matched to a gene: 2. The CDR3 is made up of 14 amino acids. Germline CDR1 is SGHDN and CDR2 is FVKESK. CDR3 DNA sequence: TGTGCCAGCAGCCTCGGGACAGTGAACACTGAAGCTTTCTTT. The encoded protein is CASSLGTVNTEAFF. Full variable domain (remainder filled in from reference TRBV14 and TRBJ1-1): EAGVTQFPSHSVIEKGQTVTLRCDPISGHDNLYWYRRVMGKEIKFLLHFVKESKQDESGMPNNRFLAERTGGTYSTLKVQPAELEDSGVYFCASSLGTVNTEAFFGQGTRLTVV.

The chain recombines TRBV6-4 with TRBJ1-1, with a weak D call TRBD1 (6 bases). Germline V gene data show CDR1 as MRHNA and CDR2 as SNTAGT. The CDR3 sequence is 14 residues long. With 7 bases removed from V and 1 base from J, the gap between germline ends came to 13 bases. The CDR3 spells CASTRQESNTEAFF. CDR3 nucleotide sequence: TGTGCCAGCACCAGACAGGAATCGAACACTGAAGCTTTCTTT.

The chain joins TRBV6-1 to TRBJ1-5; 8 bases line up with TRBD1. The ends lost 3 bases at V and 7 bases at J; junction bases unmatched: 14. The CDR3 sequence is 17 residues long. Germline V gene lookup returns CDR1 MNHNS and CDR2 SASEGT. The CDR3 here is CASSDQTGAKDRQPQHF. The CDR3 nucleotides read TGTGCCAGCAGTGACCAGACAGGGGCCAAGGATAGGCAGCCCCAGCATTTT.

This clonotype was observed a handful of times. The chain recombines TRBV25-1 with TRBJ1-1, with D uncertain. V was pared by 1 base and J by 7 bases, with 13 bases between. Germline-derived CDR1 and CDR2 are MGHDK and SYGVNS. CDR3 length: 14 amino acids. The CDR3 is CASSEWAIQSEAFF. The CDR3 DNA reads TGTGCCAGCAGTGAATGGGCAATTCAGAGTGAAGCTTTCTTT.

The chain uses TRBV20-1 and TRBJ2-2; D is undetermined. The germline CDR1 and CDR2 sequences are DFQATT and SNEGSKA (reference sequence). This CDR3 is 12 amino acids long. Between the trimmed V and J ends, which lost 3 bases and 2 bases, there was a span of 4 bases. This CDR3 is CSASLNTGELFF. In DNA, the CDR3 is TGCAGTGCTAGTCTAAACACCGGGGAGCTGTTTTTT.

This clonotype has at least ten counts. The rearrangement joins TRBV10-3 to TRBJ2-7; D perhaps matches TRBD1 (6 bases). There are 16 residues in the CDR3. Deletions cut 1 base from V and 2 bases from J, with 15 bases between. The germline V gene encodes CDR1 ENHRY and CDR2 SYGVKD. This CDR3 reads CAISEFLRDTTYEQYF. CDR3 bases: TGTGCCATCAGTGAGTTTTTGAGGGACACAACCTACGAGCAGTACTTC.

This clonotype was seen a few times. The chain has TRBV20-1 and TRBJ2-5, with 16 positions matching TRBD2. In germline, CDR1 is DFQATT, CDR2 SNEGSKA (reference sequence). V shed 1 base and J 5 bases; nucleotides not matched to a gene: 10. The CDR3 consists of 18 residues. DNA for the CDR3: TGCAGTGCTAGAGCACCGGGACTAGCGGGGGGGCCTTCTGAGACCCAGTACTTC. Protein sequence: CSARAPGLAGGPSETQYF.

The chain is built from TRBV5-1 and TRBJ2-7; possibly TRBD1 for D (6 bases). Germline CDR1 SGHRS, CDR2 YFSETQ. The CDR3 extends over 17 amino acids. The ends were cut back, 4 bases at V and 2 bases at J, with 22 bases in the middle. The CDR3 is CASSKDQSGALPYEQYF. The CDR3 nucleotides read TGCGCCAGCAGCAAGGACCAATCAGGGGCGTTACCCTACGAGCAGTACTTC.

The chain couples TRBV24-1 to TRBJ1-1; D is ambiguous. Germline V gives CDR1 KGHDR, CDR2 SFDVKD. CDR3 length: 14 residues. The ends were cut back, 8 bases at V and 4 bases at J, with 16 bases in the middle. DNA for the CDR3: TGTGCCACCATGCCTAGGGAGGGAGGCACTGAAGCTTTCTTT. This codes for CATMPREGGTEAFF.

A note on this clonotype: This may come from a read error, since a much larger clone is one base off. Written as DNA, the CDR3 is TGTGCCAGCAGCCACGGGGGCTACGAGCAGTACTTC. The encoded protein is CASSHGGYEQYF. The chain has TRBV3-1 and TRBJ2-7; perhaps TRBD2 as D (6 bases). The V end lost 3 bases, the J end lost 3 bases, and 6 bases lay between the germline ends. The CDR3 spans 12 residues. CDR1 is LGHDT, CDR2 YNNKEL, per germline (reference sequence).

This clonotype came up many times. The J gene is TRBJ2-3, the V gene TRBV4-2; the D is unclear. The V and J ends lost 0 bases and 6 bases respectively, with 10 bases between them. Per germline, CDR1 LGHNA and CDR2 YNFKEQ. This CDR3 is 14 amino acids long. DNA of the CDR3: TGTGCCAGCAGCCAAGAACCCTCTCCGGATACGCAGTATTTT. As protein: CASSQEPSPDTQYF.

This clonotype was seen at least ten times. This rearrangement joins TRBV9 to TRBJ2-7, with 9 nucleotides matching TRBD1. From germline, CDR1 is SGDLS and CDR2 YYNGEE. The CDR3 length is 13 residues. With V trimmed by 0 bases and J by 6 bases, 1 base remained unmatched. The CDR3 reads CASSVGGQGEQYF. DNA for the CDR3: TGTGCCAGCAGCGTAGGGGGACAGGGCGAGCAGTACTTC.

This chain uses TRBV20-1 with TRBJ2-3, with a weak D call TRBD2 (5 bases). There are 15 residues in the CDR3. Germline V CDR1 and CDR2: DFQATT, SNEGSKA (reference sequence). V was pared by 6 bases and J by 0 bases, with 16 bases between. The CDR3 sequence: CSAHGGPTSTDTQYF. The DNA for the CDR3 is TGCAGTGCCCATGGCGGGCCTACTAGCACAGATACGCAGTATTTT.

This clonotype showed up many times. DNA of the CDR3: TGTGCCAGCAGCTTAGCCGACAGATTTCTAGCCAAAAACATTCAGTACTTC. Translated, it gives CASSLADRFLAKNIQYF. This rearrangement joins TRBV7-3 to TRBJ2-4, with D maybe TRBD1 (5 bases). The CDR3 is made up of 17 amino acids. Looked up from germline, CDR1 is SGHTA and CDR2 is FQGTGA. V lost 2 bases and J 0 bases, leaving 14 bases between the germline ends.

The chain links TRBV2 to TRBJ2-7; 7 positions match TRBD1. The V gene end was trimmed by 4 bases and the J gene end by 0 bases; junction bases not matched to a gene: 6. The CDR3 consists of 15 residues. Per germline, CDR1 SNHLY and CDR2 FYNNEI. The CDR3 DNA follows: TGTGCCAGCAGTGGCCCCGGGACAGTCTCCTACGAGCAGTACTTC. Translation: CASSGPGTVSYEQYF.